This note documents a single TCR beta chain sequence. The record originates from a study of blood T cell repertoires in COVID-19. Study-level background: PBMCs, B-cell-depleted T cells, or T cells were the source of the cDNA or gDNA that made up the material.

The study assigned cohorts using participant-reported clinical history. The data were produced by immunoSEQ multiplex PCR, yet TCRdb's version contains in-frame clones alone and is incomplete. The top ten hold roughly 25% of the sample, which has approximately 190,000 clones, about 86% seen once. The CDR3 sequence is 11 residues long. Trimming took 2 bases from V and 11 from J, leaving 10 bases between them. CDR1 and CDR2 (germline): LGHDT, YNNKEL (reference sequence). The clonotype originates from a woman in her thirties or forties in a cohort exposed to, infected with or recovered from COVID-19 (not recorded which). The chain combines TRBV3-1 (or the pseudogene TRBV3-2) with TRBJ2-7, with D possibly TRBD2 on 5 matching bases. The material sequenced was PBMCs or T cells enriched from blood (not recorded which). CDR3 DNA sequence: TGTGCCAGCAGCCAATCCCCGGAGGAGTACTTC. Translated: CASSQSPEEYF.